This T cell receptor (beta chain) was sequenced during a study of blood T cell repertoires in COVID-19. The CDR3 runs 16 residues. V dropped 1 base and J dropped 2 bases, with 14 bases sitting between them. Germline V CDR1 and CDR2: MDHEN, SYDVKM. Profiled with immunoSEQ multiplex PCR; TCRdb holds only in-frame clones, not every one. The repertoire holds about 57,000 clones, with about four fifths as singletons. Residents of about 25 US areas, aged roughly 18 to 89 years, made up the participants. The source of this sequence is a woman aged 40-49 years with acute COVID-19. The source material was PBMCs or T cells enriched from blood (not recorded which). This sequence joins TRBV28 and TRBJ2-5; D is possibly TRBD1 (6 bases). CDR3 bases: TGTGCCAGCAGTTTATATAGTCAGGGGCGGCAAGAGACCCAGTACTTC. As protein: CASSLYSQGRQETQYF.